The clone carrying this TCR beta chain was picked up one time. As yet, its antigen is unknown. This specimen belongs to a study of cytomegalovirus exposure and HLA in healthy donors. Whole-study findings and limits: The records held CMV serostatus as the only immune exposure information.

The germline V gene encodes CDR1 SNHLY and CDR2 FYNNEI. Trimming took 5 bases from V and 6 from J, leaving 14 bases between them. CDR3 size: 14 residues. The PCR had 60 Vbeta and 13 Jbeta primers. Some clones are missing from TCRdb's copy, which holds only in-frame ones; the method was immunoSEQ multiplex PCR. The data hold around 110,000 clones, with under 85% observed a single time. What was sequenced was PBMCs. This sequence was found in a woman aged 18-35 years in good health and CMV-seronegative. The gene calls are TRBV2 and TRBJ2-4; maybe TRBD2 (5 bases). CDR3 bases: TGTGCCAGCAGTATACAGACCGGGGTAAACATTCAGTACTTC. Translated, it gives CASSIQTGVNIQYF.